The clone carrying this T cell receptor (beta chain) is a singleton in its sample. Its specificity is not known. The source of the sample is a study of blood T cells in healthy people across ages. It was with a sample-barcoded 5' primer and a J-beta primer mix that a second PCR of about 6 to 11 cycles was run. TCRdb recomputed calls from the 5' RACE reads with MiXCR, one row per CDR3 protein. The top ten hold 20% to 25% of the sample, which has around 940,000 distinct CDR3 sequences, roughly 51% seen once. General observations from the study: Estimates drawn from one million T cells were deemed to understate diversity. Age brought a roughly linear fall in TCR beta diversity measured per million T cells. A conclusive naive versus antigen-experienced comparison was prevented by the unsorted PBMCs.

Sequenced: blood. The receptor comes from a woman in her sixties or seventies in good health.

CDR3 nucleotide sequence: TGTGCCAGCAGCTTAGGAGGGACTAGTGTAGATACGCAGTATTTT. Its translation: CASSLGGTSVDTQYF. V usage is TRBV7-2 and J usage is TRBJ2-3, with 8 bases matching TRBD2. Per germline, CDR1 SGHTA and CDR2 FQGNSA. CDR3 length: 15 amino acids. The V and J ends lost 1 base and 5 bases, in that order; junction bases with no gene match: 5.